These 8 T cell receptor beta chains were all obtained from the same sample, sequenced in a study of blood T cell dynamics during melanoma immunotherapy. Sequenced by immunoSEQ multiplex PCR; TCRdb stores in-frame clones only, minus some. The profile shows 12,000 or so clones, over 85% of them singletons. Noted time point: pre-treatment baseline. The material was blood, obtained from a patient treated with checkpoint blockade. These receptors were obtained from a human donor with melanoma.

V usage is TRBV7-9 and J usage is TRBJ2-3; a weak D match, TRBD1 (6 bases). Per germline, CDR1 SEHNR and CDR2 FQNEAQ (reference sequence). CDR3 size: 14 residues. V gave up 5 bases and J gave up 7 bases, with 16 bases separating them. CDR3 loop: CASSAGPGQNTQYF. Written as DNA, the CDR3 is TGTGCCAGCAGCGCAGGCCCTGGACAGAATACGCAGTATTTT.

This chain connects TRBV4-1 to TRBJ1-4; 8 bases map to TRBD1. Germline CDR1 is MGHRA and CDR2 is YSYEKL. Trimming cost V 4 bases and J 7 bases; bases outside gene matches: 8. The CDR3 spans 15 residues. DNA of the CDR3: TGCGCCAGCAGCCGGTTACAGGGGGTGGGTGAAAAACTGTTTTTT. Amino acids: CASSRLQGVGEKLFF.

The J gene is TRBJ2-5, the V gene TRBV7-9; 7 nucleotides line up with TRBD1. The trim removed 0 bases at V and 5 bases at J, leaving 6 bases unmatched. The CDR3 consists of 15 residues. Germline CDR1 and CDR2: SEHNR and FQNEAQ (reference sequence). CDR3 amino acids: CASSLARTGVETQYF. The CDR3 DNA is TGTGCCAGCAGCTTAGCGCGTACAGGGGTGGAGACCCAGTACTTC.

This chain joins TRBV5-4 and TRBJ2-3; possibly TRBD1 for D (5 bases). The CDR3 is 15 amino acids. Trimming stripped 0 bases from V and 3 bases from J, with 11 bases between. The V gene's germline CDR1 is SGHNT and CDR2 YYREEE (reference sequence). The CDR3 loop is CASSLGPQGTDTQYF. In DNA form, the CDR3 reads TGTGCCAGCAGCTTGGGACCGCAGGGAACAGATACGCAGTATTTT.

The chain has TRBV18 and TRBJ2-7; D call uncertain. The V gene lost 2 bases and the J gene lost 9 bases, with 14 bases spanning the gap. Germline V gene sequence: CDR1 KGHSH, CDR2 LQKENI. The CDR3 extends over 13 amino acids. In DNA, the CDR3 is TGTGCCAGCTCACCAGGCCAGACCCTAGGGCAGTACTTC. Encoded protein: CASSPGQTLGQYF.

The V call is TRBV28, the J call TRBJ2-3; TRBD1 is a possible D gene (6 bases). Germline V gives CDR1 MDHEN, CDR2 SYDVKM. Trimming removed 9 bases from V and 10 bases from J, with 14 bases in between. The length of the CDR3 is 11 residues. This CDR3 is CASITGMAQYF. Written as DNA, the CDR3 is TGTGCCAGTATCACAGGGATGGCGCAGTATTTT.

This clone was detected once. The CDR3 region is CASRQTLGGPQHF. The CDR3 DNA is TGTGCCAGCAGACAGACCCTGGGGGGGCCCCAGCATTTT. The gene calls are TRBV28 and TRBJ1-5; maybe TRBD1 (5 bases). The V end lost 6 bases, the J end lost 9 bases, and 15 bases lay between the germline ends. Per the germline V gene, CDR1 is MDHEN and CDR2 is SYDVKM. The CDR3 contains 13 residues.

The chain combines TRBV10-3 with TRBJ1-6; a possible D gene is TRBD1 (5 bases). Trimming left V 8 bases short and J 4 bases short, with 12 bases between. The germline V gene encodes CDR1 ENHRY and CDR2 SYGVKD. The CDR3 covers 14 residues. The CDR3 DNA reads TGTGCCATCGGGGGTGTAAGATATAATTCACCCCTCCACTTT. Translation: CAIGGVRYNSPLHF.